What follows are 9 T cell receptor beta chains derived from one specimen sequenced in a study of OX40 agonist ivuxolimab in advanced cancers. Profiled with immunoSEQ multiplex PCR; TCRdb holds only in-frame clones, not every one. The table has about 100,000 clones, 89% seen once. The source material was CD4+ or CD8+ T cells sorted from blood, sampled in a trial of the OX40 agonist ivuxolimab. All receptors come from an adult with an advanced solid tumor such as melanoma, head and neck, liver or kidney cancer.

This sequence joins TRBV18 and TRBJ1-2, with D perhaps TRBD1 (6 bases). The V and J ends lost 2 bases and 4 bases respectively, with 11 bases between them. Germline CDR1 is KGHSH and CDR2 is LQKENI. There are 14 residues in the CDR3. CDR3 DNA sequence: TGTGCCAGCTCACCAAGGACGGGGGCCTATGGCTACACCTTC. Amino acids: CASSPRTGAYGYTF. Based on the CDR3 plus reference TRBV18 and TRBJ1-2, the full variable domain is NAGVMQNPRHLVRRRGQEARLRCSPMKGHSHVYWYRQLPEEGLKFMVYLQKENIIDESGMPKERFSAEFPKEGPSILRIQQVVRGDSAAYFCASSPRTGAYGYTFGSGTRLTVV.

The chain is built from TRBV4-2 and TRBJ2-1; D is undetermined. The germline gives CDR1 LGHNA, CDR2 YNFKEQ. The CDR3 length is 17 residues. The ends were cut back, 4 bases at V and 0 bases at J, with 16 bases in the middle. Written as DNA, the CDR3 is TGTGCCAGCAGCCCCCAAAGGTGGGGAAGCTCCTACAATGAGCAGTTCTTC. This encodes CASSPQRWGSSYNEQFF.

The J gene is TRBJ2-5, the V gene TRBV6-6; D is unresolved. The germline V gene encodes CDR1 MNHNY and CDR2 SVGAGI (reference sequence). Trimming pared 0 bases from V and 5 bases from J, leaving 13 bases between. This CDR3 region has 15 residues. CDR3 DNA sequence: TGTGCCAGCAGTTACTCGGCTCTTCCTGGGGAGACCCAGTACTTC. Its protein product is CASSYSALPGETQYF.

The chain couples TRBV27 to TRBJ1-1; D remains ambiguous. Germline assignment: CDR1 MNHEY and CDR2 SMNVEV (reference sequence). V gave up 2 bases and J gave up 4 bases, with 14 bases separating them. The length of the CDR3 is 15 residues. The CDR3 region has the DNA TGTGCCAGCAGTTTAAGGCCAGGCCAAGTCACTGAAGCTTTCTTT. As protein: CASSLRPGQVTEAFF.

CDR3 DNA: TGTGCCAGCAGTGATCCGGCGCGGCCCCAGCATTTT. Translating gives CASSDPARPQHF. V is TRBV2 and J is TRBJ1-5, with D unresolved. This CDR3 region has 12 residues. V was pared by 3 bases and J by 9 bases, with 9 bases between. Germline loops: CDR1 SNHLY, CDR2 FYNNEI. The entire variable domain, with the rest obtained from reference TRBV2 and TRBJ1-5, is as follows: EPEVTQTPSHQVTQMGQEVILRCVPISNHLYFYWYRQILGQKVEFLVSFYNNEISEKSEIFDDQFSVERPDGSNFTLKIRSTKLEDSAMYFCASSDPARPQHFGDGTRLSIL.

V usage is TRBV5-1 and J usage is TRBJ2-7, with TRBD1 identical over 9 bases. V dropped 0 bases and J dropped 4; count of bases not matched to a gene: 5. CDR3 length: 15 amino acids. Germline V gives CDR1 SGHRS, CDR2 YFSETQ. The CDR3 sequence is CASSLEGQGGYEQYF. The CDR3 nucleotides read TGCGCCAGCAGCTTGGAGGGACAGGGAGGGTACGAGCAGTACTTC.

This chain links TRBV27 with TRBJ2-1; TRBD2 agrees at 15 bases. CDR1 is MNHEY, CDR2 SMNVEV, per germline (reference sequence). V trimming: 8 bases; J trimming: 0 bases; junction bases outside the gene matches: 11. This CDR3 has 19 residues. The CDR3 coding sequence is TGTGCCAGCGGTCTGCTCGGACTAGCGGGAGGGAACTCCTACAATGAGCAGTTCTTC. Translating it yields CASGLLGLAGGNSYNEQFF.

A few counts support this clone. The V call is TRBV29-1, the J call TRBJ2-5; TRBD2 matches 8 bases. Trimming cost V 8 bases and J 2 bases; bases outside gene matches: 13. The length of the CDR3 is 15 residues. Germline CDR1 reads SQVTM; CDR2 reads ANQGSEA. The CDR3 spells CSHRSRGGLQETQYF. The CDR3 DNA reads as TGCAGCCACAGATCCCGCGGGGGGTTACAAGAGACCCAGTACTTC.

This clone was recorded once. The J gene is TRBJ1-2, the V gene TRBV12-5, with 9 positions matching TRBD1. The CDR3 covers 13 residues. Trimming cost V 6 bases and J 8 bases; bases outside gene matches: 7. Germline CDR1 reads LGHNT; CDR2 reads FRNRAP. The CDR3: CASGPDRGNGYTF. The CDR3 DNA reads TGTGCTAGTGGCCCTGACAGGGGGAACGGCTACACCTTC.